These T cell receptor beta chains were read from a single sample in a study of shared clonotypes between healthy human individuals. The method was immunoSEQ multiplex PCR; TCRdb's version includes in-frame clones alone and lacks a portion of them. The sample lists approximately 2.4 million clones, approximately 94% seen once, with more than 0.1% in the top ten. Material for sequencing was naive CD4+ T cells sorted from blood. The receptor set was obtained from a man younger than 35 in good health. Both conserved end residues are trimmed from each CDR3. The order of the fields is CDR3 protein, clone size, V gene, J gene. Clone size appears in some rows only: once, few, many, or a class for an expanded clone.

CDR3aa: ASIRDSATGELF
abundance: .
v_gene: TRBV28
j_gene: TRBJ2-2

CDR3aa: ASSNRENSPLH
abundance: once
v_gene: TRBV2
j_gene: TRBJ1-6

CDR3aa: ASSRPGQGAYEQY
abundance: .
v_gene: TRBV4-1
j_gene: TRBJ2-7

CDR3aa: ASSSGQAPSGNTIY
abundance: .
v_gene: TRBV5-1
j_gene: TRBJ1-3

CDR3aa: ASSRDGYFQETQY
abundance: .
v_gene: TRBV9
j_gene: TRBJ2-5

CDR3aa: ASSYSRQGGGDTQY
abundance: .
v_gene: TRBV6-6
j_gene: TRBJ2-3

CDR3aa: ASSGAGAFTDTQY
abundance: once
v_gene: TRBV4-1
j_gene: TRBJ2-3

CDR3aa: ASSLAYSGNTIY
abundance: .
v_gene: TRBV11-1
j_gene: TRBJ1-3

CDR3aa: ASSVGLAGAAPYEQY
abundance: .
v_gene: TRBV9
j_gene: TRBJ2-7

CDR3aa: ASSSGQAEGETQY
abundance: .
v_gene: TRBV6-1
j_gene: TRBJ2-5

CDR3aa: ASTRQGRAKNIQY
abundance: .
v_gene: TRBV6-1
j_gene: TRBJ2-4

CDR3aa: ASSRDRPILNYGYT
abundance: .
v_gene: TRBV27
j_gene: TRBJ1-2

CDR3aa: ASSLVQGGNYEQY
abundance: .
v_gene: TRBV5-1
j_gene: TRBJ2-7

CDR3aa: ASSQRLAGEETQY
abundance: .
v_gene: TRBV4-2
j_gene: TRBJ2-5

CDR3aa: ASGWGTGSFSTDTQY
abundance: .
v_gene: TRBV12-5
j_gene: TRBJ2-3

CDR3aa: AWSLLAGFSSYNEQF
abundance: .
v_gene: TRBV30
j_gene: TRBJ2-1

CDR3aa: ASSSRPAYEQY
abundance: .
v_gene: TRBV7-2
j_gene: TRBJ2-7

CDR3aa: ASKTAGDVGQPQH
abundance: .
v_gene: TRBV19
j_gene: TRBJ1-5

CDR3aa: ASPSTFDNEQY
abundance: .
v_gene: TRBV6-1
j_gene: TRBJ2-7

CDR3aa: ASSPLRRDRVQETQY
abundance: once
v_gene: TRBV11-2
j_gene: TRBJ2-5

CDR3aa: ASRRGQTDTQY
abundance: .
v_gene: TRBV6-5
j_gene: TRBJ2-3

CDR3aa: AIGGANYGYT
abundance: .
v_gene: TRBV10-3
j_gene: TRBJ1-2

CDR3aa: ASRTASSGNTIY
abundance: .
v_gene: TRBV13
j_gene: TRBJ1-3

CDR3aa: ASSTSNQPQH
abundance: .
v_gene: TRBV6-5
j_gene: TRBJ1-5

CDR3aa: ASSQGLYRGGNTIY
abundance: .
v_gene: TRBV14
j_gene: TRBJ1-3

CDR3aa: ASSLAQGSYGYT
abundance: .
v_gene: TRBV7-9
j_gene: TRBJ1-2

CDR3aa: VSTSLPSYEQY
abundance: .
v_gene: TRBV2
j_gene: TRBJ2-7

CDR3aa: ASSVVKNQPQH
abundance: .
v_gene: TRBV2
j_gene: TRBJ1-5

CDR3aa: ASSAEFSGELF
abundance: .
v_gene: TRBV2
j_gene: TRBJ2-2

CDR3aa: ASSLAVLAGAYEQY
abundance: .
v_gene: TRBV7-8
j_gene: TRBJ2-7

CDR3aa: ASSPWDTNTEAF
abundance: .
v_gene: TRBV7-9
j_gene: TRBJ1-1

CDR3aa: ATLPRGVATNEKLF
abundance: .
v_gene: TRBV19
j_gene: TRBJ1-4

CDR3aa: ASSLDNSYNEQF
abundance: .
v_gene: TRBV7-2
j_gene: TRBJ2-1

CDR3aa: ASSRQGGFPYSNQPQH
abundance: .
v_gene: TRBV28
j_gene: TRBJ1-5

CDR3aa: ASSFRDYGYT
abundance: .
v_gene: TRBV28
j_gene: TRBJ1-2

CDR3aa: ASSLDRNTGELF
abundance: once
v_gene: TRBV5-4
j_gene: TRBJ2-2

CDR3aa: ASSYSGQSNQPQH
abundance: .
v_gene: TRBV6-5
j_gene: TRBJ1-5

CDR3aa: ASTEVSGELF
abundance: .
v_gene: TRBV2
j_gene: TRBJ2-2